Here is one T cell receptor beta chain with its context. These data belong to a study of OX40 agonist ivuxolimab in advanced cancers. On the study more broadly: Each dose-escalation patient presented with hepatocellular carcinoma, melanoma, renal cell or head and neck cancer.

The J segment lost 3 bases and the V segment lost 3 bases, leaving 10 bases of the junction unmatched. The CDR3 extends over 17 amino acids. Looked up from germline, CDR1 is LNHDA and CDR2 is SQIVND (reference sequence). The method was immunoSEQ multiplex PCR; TCRdb's version includes in-frame clones alone and lacks a portion of them. Of about 40,000 clones listed, more than 75% are singletons. The receptor was derived from an adult with an advanced solid tumor such as melanoma, head and neck, liver or kidney cancer. The sequenced sample was CD4+ or CD8+ T cells sorted from blood, obtained in a trial of the OX40 agonist ivuxolimab. This sequence joins TRBV19 and TRBJ2-3; 9 positions agree with TRBD2. CDR3 sequence: CASSMAVAGAATDTQYF. In DNA form, the CDR3 reads TGTGCCAGTAGTATGGCCGTAGCGGGAGCGGCGACAGATACGCAGTATTTT.